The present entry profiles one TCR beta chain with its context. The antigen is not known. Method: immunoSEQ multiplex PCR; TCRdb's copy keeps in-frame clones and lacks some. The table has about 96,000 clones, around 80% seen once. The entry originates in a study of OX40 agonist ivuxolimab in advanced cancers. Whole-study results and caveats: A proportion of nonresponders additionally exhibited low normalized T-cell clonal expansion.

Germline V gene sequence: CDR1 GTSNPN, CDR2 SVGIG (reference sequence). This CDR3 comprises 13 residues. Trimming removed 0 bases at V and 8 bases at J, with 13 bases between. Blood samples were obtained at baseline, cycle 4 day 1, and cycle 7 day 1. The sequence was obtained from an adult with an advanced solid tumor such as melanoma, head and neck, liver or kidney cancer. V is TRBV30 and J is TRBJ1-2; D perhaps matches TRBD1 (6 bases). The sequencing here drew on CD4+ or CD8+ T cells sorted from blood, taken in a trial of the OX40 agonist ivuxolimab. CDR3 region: CAWSVGGPEGYTF. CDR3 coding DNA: TGTGCCTGGAGTGTAGGGGGGCCAGAGGGCTACACCTTC.